This T cell receptor (beta chain) was observed in a study of a mutant IDH1 vaccine in newly diagnosed glioma. Study-level findings and limits: Roughly 92% of patients showed vaccine-induced immune responses across multiple MHC alleles.

The time point: week 35, safety follow-up. Mutant IDH1 20-mer peptide, at 300 ug, made up each vaccine dose, with topical imiquimod. Details on this clone: Its specificity is unknown.

TCRdb keeps only in-frame clones here, not all; method: immunoSEQ multiplex PCR. The sample gives 68,000 or so clones, approximately 81% of which show up once; more than 10% is in the top ten. Germline V CDR1 and CDR2: SGHDT, YYEEEE. The junction had 6 bases not matched to a gene; V was cut back by 2 bases and J by 2 bases. The CDR3 runs to 15 residues. The specimen comprised PBMCs, sampled from a glioma patient whose treatment included an IDH1 peptide vaccine. The V gene is TRBV5-6, the J gene TRBJ1-1, with 7 positions matching TRBD1. The receptor was derived from a man younger than 35 with glioma. The CDR3 sequence is CASSLRGTANTEAFF. The CDR3 bases are TGTGCCAGCAGCTTAAGAGGGACAGCTAACACTGAAGCTTTCTTT.